These T cell receptor beta chains were read from a single sample in a study of OX40 agonist ivuxolimab in advanced cancers. Sequencing used immunoSEQ multiplex PCR; TCRdb keeps in-frame clones, though not all of them. The table lists tens of thousands of clones, about nine tenths of them singletons. The starting material was CD4+ or CD8+ T cells sorted from blood, obtained in a trial of the OX40 agonist ivuxolimab. These receptors all stem from an adult with an advanced solid tumor such as melanoma, head and neck, liver or kidney cancer. Each CDR3 is given with its conserved first and last residue. The D gene is left open where the match is weak. The size of a clone is reported for some rows only, either as once, few or many, or as a class for expanded clones.

.,.,TRBV4-3,TRBJ2-1,TGCGCCAGCAGCCAAGTATGGAATTCTATCAATGAGCAGTTCTTC,CASSQVWNSINEQFF
.,.,TRBV19,TRBJ2-1,TGTGCCAGTAGTATAGCGAGACAGGACCACTACAATGAGCAGTTCTTC,CASSIARQDHYNEQFF
.,.,TRBV7-7,TRBJ2-6,TGTGCTAGCAGCTTAGGTCCGGGGTCTGGGGCCAACGTCCTGACTTTC,CASSLGPGSGANVLTF
.,TRBD1,TRBV18,TRBJ2-1,TGTGCCAGCTCACCGGGGGCCGACAGGGACACCTACAATGAGCAGTTCTTC,CASSPGADRDTYNEQFF
.,.,TRBV29-1,TRBJ2-7,TGCAGCGTCGCCCCCCGGGGCGACAGCTCCTACGAGCAGTACTTC,CSVAPRGDSSYEQYF
.,TRBD2,TRBV7-9,TRBJ2-1,TGTGCCAGCAGCTTATTCAGCGGGGTTGAGCAGTTCTTC,CASSLFSGVEQFF
.,.,TRBV7-3,TRBJ2-2,TGTGCCAGCAGCCAGTTTGGAGGGGAGCTGTTTTTT,CASSQFGGELFF
once,.,TRBV5-6,TRBJ1-2,TGTGCCAGCAGCTTGTTAAGTACGGACTATGGCTACACCTTC,CASSLLSTDYGYTF
.,.,TRBV5-1,TRBJ1-2,TGCGCCAGCAGCGCTACTCCAACACTTAACTATGGCTACACCTTC,CASSATPTLNYGYTF
.,.,TRBV6-5,TRBJ1-5,TGTGCCAGCAGGAATCACGGGCAGCCCCAGCATTTT,CASRNHGQPQHF
.,.,TRBV2,TRBJ2-7,TGTGCCAGCTCCCGGGCTCCGAGCTCCTACGAGCAGTACTTC,CASSRAPSSYEQYF
.,TRBD2,TRBV28,TRBJ2-3,TGTGCCAGCAGAACAACTAGCGGAGATACGCAGTATTTT,CASRTTSGDTQYF
.,TRBD2,TRBV11-2,TRBJ2-3,TGTGCCAGCAGCGTTAGCGGGGGAACCACAGATACGCAGTATTTT,CASSVSGGTTDTQYF
.,.,TRBV2,TRBJ1-1,TGTGCCAGCAGTCGCCCAACAGGGCTGAACACTGAAGCTTTCTTT,CASSRPTGLNTEAFF
once,TRBD1,TRBV4-2,TRBJ1-6,TGTGCCAGCAGCCAAGATCCTAATCCGGGACAGGGTATTTCACCCCTCCACTTT,CASSQDPNPGQGISPLHF
.,.,TRBV18,TRBJ1-4,TGTGCCAGCTCACCTCAGGGAGGCACTAATGAAAAACTGTTTTTT,CASSPQGGTNEKLFF
.,TRBD1,TRBV18,TRBJ1-2,TGTGCCAGCTCACCGGGGACCGGGACAGGGATACTTGGCTACACCTTC,CASSPGTGTGILGYTF
.,.,TRBV10-3,TRBJ1-5,TGTGCCATCACCAAGCTCGGGTTTTCAAGCAATCAGCCCCAGCATTTT,CAITKLGFSSNQPQHF
.,TRBD2,TRBV5-6,TRBJ2-1,TGTGCCAGCAGCCTACAGACTAGCGGGTACAATGAGCAGTTCTTC,CASSLQTSGYNEQFF
once,.,TRBV19,TRBJ2-3,TGTGCCAGTAACCATAGAGACGGAACAGATACGCAGTATTTT,CASNHRDGTDTQYF
.,TRBD1,TRBV2,TRBJ1-6,TGTGCCAGCAAAGGACAGGTTGGGGCTAATTCACCCCTCCACTTT,CASKGQVGANSPLHF
.,TRBD1,TRBV6-6,TRBJ2-7,TGTGCCAGCAGTTTCGGGACAGGCTTAGGGGAGCAGTACTTC,CASSFGTGLGEQYF
.,.,TRBV2,TRBJ1-2,TGTGCCAGCAGTTTACAGATAAACTATGGCTACACCTTC,CASSLQINYGYTF
.,TRBD2,TRBV19,TRBJ2-7,TGTGCCAGTAGTACCGCTAGCGGGGGGATATACGAGCAGTACTTC,CASSTASGGIYEQYF
.,TRBD2,TRBV7-3,TRBJ2-2,TGTGCCAGCAGCTTAAAACTAGCGGACACCGGGGAGCTGTTTTTT,CASSLKLADTGELFF
.,TRBD1,TRBV7-9,TRBJ2-5,TGTGCCAGCAGCTCAACAGGGGGCAGGGGGGAGACCCAGTACTTC,CASSSTGGRGETQYF
.,.,TRBV7-6,TRBJ2-5,TGTGCCAGCAGCTTAGCGATTGGGGAGACCCAGTACTTC,CASSLAIGETQYF
.,TRBD1,TRBV10-2,TRBJ1-1,TGCGCCAGCAGACCAGGGGGGCTGGCTGAAGCTTTCTTT,CASRPGGLAEAFF
.,.,TRBV7-8,TRBJ2-7,TGTGCCAGCAGCGCCAACAGGGATTCCTACGAGCAGTACTTC,CASSANRDSYEQYF
.,.,TRBV6-5,TRBJ1-2,TGTGCCAGCCCCTCCCGGAGGCGCAACTATGGCTACACCTTC,CASPSRRRNYGYTF
.,TRBD2,TRBV5-4,TRBJ2-2,TGTGCCAGCAGCTTACTAGCGGGAATGAACACCGGGGAGCTGTTTTTT,CASSLLAGMNTGELFF
once,.,TRBV10-1,TRBJ2-4,TGCGCCAGCAGTGAGTTTGTGGGTCCTGGGAACATTCAGTACTTC,CASSEFVGPGNIQYF
.,.,TRBV7-3,TRBJ2-1,TGTGCCAGCAGCGTCGGGAACCCGCCGGATGAGCAGTTCTTC,CASSVGNPPDEQFF
once,.,TRBV30,TRBJ2-1,TGTGCCTGGAGTGTACTATGGACCCTGAGGAGGGGGATAAGCAATGAGCAGTTCTTC,CAWSVLWTLRRGISNEQFF
.,TRBD1,TRBV29-1,TRBJ1-2,TGCAGCGTTGAAGGGGCGACAGGGGGCGACTACTATGGCTACACCTTC,CSVEGATGGDYYGYTF
.,TRBD1,TRBV7-2,TRBJ1-5,TGTGCCAGCAGCTTAGATGGGACAGGGAGCAATCAGCCCCAGCATTTT,CASSLDGTGSNQPQHF
.,.,TRBV5-1,TRBJ1-5,TGCGCCAGCAGCTTGTGGGGGGGGCTCAATCAGCCCCAGCATTTT,CASSLWGGLNQPQHF
.,.,TRBV7-9,TRBJ2-7,TGTGCCAGCAGTCAAGGGCAGGGAGGCGAGCAGTACTTC,CASSQGQGGEQYF
few,.,TRBV19,TRBJ2-1,TGTGCCAGTAGTATCAACTGGGGCCAAAGTGAGCAGTTCTTC,CASSINWGQSEQFF
.,.,TRBV28,TRBJ2-3,TGTGCCAGCCTAGGGAGGGTGCAGACAGGGGCAGATACGCAGTATTTT,CASLGRVQTGADTQYF
.,.,TRBV28,TRBJ1-5,TGTGCCAGCAGTCTGATCACCCGGCTGCACCAGCATTTT,CASSLITRLHQHF
.,.,TRBV29-1,TRBJ1-4,TGCAGCTACCGGGACGCTAATGAAAAACTGTTTTTT,CSYRDANEKLFF
.,.,TRBV6-1,TRBJ1-5,TGTGCCAGCAGTGGAAGAGGTGAGGGGGTCAATCAGCCCCAGCATTTT,CASSGRGEGVNQPQHF
.,.,TRBV18,TRBJ2-7,TGTGCCAGCTCAAGGACGCCGTACTCCTACGAGCAGTACTTC,CASSRTPYSYEQYF
.,.,TRBV15,TRBJ2-7,TGTGCCACCAGCAGCCCGGCGGGGAGCTCCTACGAGCAGTACTTC,CATSSPAGSSYEQYF